This TCR beta chain was captured in a study of blood T cell repertoires in COVID-19 (TCRdb year 2020). General notes on the study: Samples covering the acute and convalescent phases of COVID-19 were provided by collaborators in the United States, Italy and Spain. The prospective study material was composed of cDNA or gDNA derived from T cells, B-cell-depleted T cells, or PBMCs. The dataset comprised deeply sampled blood TCRbeta repertoires from subjects exposed to, actively infected with, or recovered from COVID-19. A freely available public database, intended as a resource for researchers studying the immune response to SARS-CoV-2, is where the repertoires were released. The samples were drawn from two sources: the first 160 participants of the ongoing ImmuneRACE study, and some 1,300 subjects contributed by 6 global collaborators. Sample metadata almost always included a de-identified subject ID, COVID-19 status, age in years and sex. Where available, HLA class I and class II types were obtained from metadata supplied by the sample provider rather than from assay-based typing.

The immunoSEQ Assay, a bias-controlled multiplex PCR, was used to amplify TCRbeta CDR3 regions from genomic DNA. The authors' pipeline ran thus. The number of nucleated cells in each sample was estimated from the amplification of reference gene primers within the assay. To quantify the absolute abundance of each unique TCRbeta CDR3 rearrangement, sequence reads were collapsed and filtered. For each sample, productive Simpson clonality was calculated as the square root of Simpson's diversity index over productive rearrangements. The source is immuneACCESS, and TCRdb retained only in-frame sequences with V and J called. Part of the clones is not carried over; for the studies checked, unresolved V genes explain less than half of this, and the remainder is unexplained. For V, J and clone size, that table is used; D and trimming come from the DNA. The sample profile shows roughly 49,000 clones; roughly 89% of them were found once. The biggest ten clones account for under 5% of the sample.

Collaborating institutions collected whole blood in K2EDTA tubes following their own protocols. For TCRbeta analysis, collaborator samples were shipped as frozen whole blood, as isolated PBMCs, or as DNA extracted from either sample type. Taken from the germline V gene, the CDR1 and CDR2 loops are SGHRS and YFSETQ. V and J are truncated by 4 bases and 4 bases respectively, leaving an intervening sequence of 9 bases. From the cysteine through the phenylalanine, the CDR3 covers 14 amino acids. Of all the DNA, just the CDR3 is kept, 42 bases in frame from base 1. As regards this clone: What antigen it recognizes has not been identified. No base quality values were provided; no much bigger clone lies one nucleotide off.

What the authors observed across the whole study: The quantity of clinical and demographic metadata differed by source and by participant and was supplied without curation.

The sequence was collected from a man in his 60s with active COVID-19. The chain is encoded by TRBV5-1 joined to TRBJ1-6; the D gene is unclear. What was sequenced was peripheral blood. Here is the DNA: TGCGCCAGCAGCCGCGCCGGGTATAATTCACCCCTCCACTTT. Its product reads: CASSRAGYNSPLHF.